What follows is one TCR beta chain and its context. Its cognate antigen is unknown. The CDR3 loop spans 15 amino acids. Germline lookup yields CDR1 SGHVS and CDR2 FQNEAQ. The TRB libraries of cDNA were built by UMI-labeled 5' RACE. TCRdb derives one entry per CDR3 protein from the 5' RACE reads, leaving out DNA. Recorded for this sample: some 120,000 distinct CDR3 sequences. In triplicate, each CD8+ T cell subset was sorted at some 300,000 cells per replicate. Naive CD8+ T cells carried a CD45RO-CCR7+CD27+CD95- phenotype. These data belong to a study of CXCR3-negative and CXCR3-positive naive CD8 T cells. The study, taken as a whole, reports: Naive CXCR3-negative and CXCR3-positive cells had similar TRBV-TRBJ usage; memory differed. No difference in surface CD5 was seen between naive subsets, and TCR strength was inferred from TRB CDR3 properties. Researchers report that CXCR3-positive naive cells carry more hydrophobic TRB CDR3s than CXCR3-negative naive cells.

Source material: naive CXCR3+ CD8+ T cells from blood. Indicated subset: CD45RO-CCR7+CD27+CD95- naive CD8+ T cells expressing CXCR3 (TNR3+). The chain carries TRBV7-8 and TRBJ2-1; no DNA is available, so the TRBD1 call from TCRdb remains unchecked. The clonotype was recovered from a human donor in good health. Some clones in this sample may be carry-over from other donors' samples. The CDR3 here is CASSLLDRGIHEQFF.